The T cell receptor beta chain under discussion was sequenced for a study of CD8+CD57+ T cells in acquired aplastic anemia. Findings and caveats of the study: Patients had around 28 CD8+ CDR3 sequences in common with controls (the shared set).

Germline V gives CDR1 MGHDK, CDR2 SYGVNS. CDR3 size: 14 residues. V was trimmed by 3 bases and J by 1 base, leaving 9 bases between them. It was patients with CD8+CD57+ cell expansion by flow cytometry who were chosen for sequencing. In regard to this clonotype: What it recognizes is unknown.

CDR3 and TCR beta VDJ profiling relied on genomic DNA as the template. TCRdb itself ran the reads through MiXCR, one entry per CDR3 protein. The sample lists under 200,000 distinct CDR3 sequences; under 55% were seen once. The clonotype originates from a human donor with aplastic anemia. The source material was sorted CD4+, CD8+, or CD8+CD57+ T cells (not recorded which) from PBMCs. This sequence joins TRBV25-1 and TRBJ2-5, with TRBD1 as a possible D gene (6 bases). CDR3 bases: TGTGCCAGCAGTGATTTGGACAGCCAAGAGACCCAGTACTTC. It specifies CASSDLDSQETQYF.